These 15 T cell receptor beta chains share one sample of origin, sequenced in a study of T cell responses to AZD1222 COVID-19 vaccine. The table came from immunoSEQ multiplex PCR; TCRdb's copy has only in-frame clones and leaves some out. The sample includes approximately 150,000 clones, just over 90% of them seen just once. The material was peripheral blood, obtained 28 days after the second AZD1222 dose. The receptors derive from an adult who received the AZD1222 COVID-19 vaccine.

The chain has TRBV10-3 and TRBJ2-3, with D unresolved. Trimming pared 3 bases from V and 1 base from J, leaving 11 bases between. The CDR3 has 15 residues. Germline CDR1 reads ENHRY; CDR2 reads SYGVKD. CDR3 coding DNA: TGTGCCATCAGTGAAGACTCCGCGGGCACAGATACGCAGTATTTT. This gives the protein CAISEDSAGTDTQYF.

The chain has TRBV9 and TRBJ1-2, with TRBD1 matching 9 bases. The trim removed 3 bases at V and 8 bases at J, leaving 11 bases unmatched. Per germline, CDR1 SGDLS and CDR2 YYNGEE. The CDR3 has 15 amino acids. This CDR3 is CASSATGTGLGGYTF. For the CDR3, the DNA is TGTGCCAGCAGCGCTACCGGGACAGGGTTGGGCGGCTACACCTTC.

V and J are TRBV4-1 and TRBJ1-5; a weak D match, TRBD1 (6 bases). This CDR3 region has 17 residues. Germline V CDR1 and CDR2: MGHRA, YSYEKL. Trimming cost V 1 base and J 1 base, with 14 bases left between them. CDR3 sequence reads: CASSQALAGASNQPQHF. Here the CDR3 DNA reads TGCGCCAGCAGCCAAGCGCTCGCGGGGGCCAGCAATCAGCCCCAGCATTTT.

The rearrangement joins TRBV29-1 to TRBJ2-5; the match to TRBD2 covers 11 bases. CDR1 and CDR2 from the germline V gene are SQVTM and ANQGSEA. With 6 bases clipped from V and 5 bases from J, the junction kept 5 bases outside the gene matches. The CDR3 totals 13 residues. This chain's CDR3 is CSVRLAGPETQYF. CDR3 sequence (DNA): TGCAGCGTCAGACTAGCGGGGCCGGAGACCCAGTACTTC.

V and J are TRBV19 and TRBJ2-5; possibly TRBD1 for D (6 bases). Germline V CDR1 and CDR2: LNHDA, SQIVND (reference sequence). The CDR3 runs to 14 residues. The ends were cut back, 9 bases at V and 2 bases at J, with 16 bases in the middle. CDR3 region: CASASRGGQETQYF. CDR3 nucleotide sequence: TGTGCCAGCGCGTCCAGGGGTGGTCAAGAGACCCAGTACTTC. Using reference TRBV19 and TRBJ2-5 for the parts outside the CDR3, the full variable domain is DGGITQSPKYLFRKEGQNVTLSCEQNLNHDAMYWYRQDPGQGLRLIYYSQIVNDFQKGDIAEGYSVSREKKESFPLTVTSAQKNPTAFYLCASASRGGQETQYFGPGTRLLVL.

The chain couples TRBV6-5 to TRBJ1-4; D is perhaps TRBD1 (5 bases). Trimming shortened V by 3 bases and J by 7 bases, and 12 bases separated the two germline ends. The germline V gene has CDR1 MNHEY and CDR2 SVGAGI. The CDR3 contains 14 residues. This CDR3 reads CASSYGGVGEKLFF. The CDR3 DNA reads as TGTGCCAGCAGTTATGGGGGGGTGGGTGAAAAACTGTTTTTT.

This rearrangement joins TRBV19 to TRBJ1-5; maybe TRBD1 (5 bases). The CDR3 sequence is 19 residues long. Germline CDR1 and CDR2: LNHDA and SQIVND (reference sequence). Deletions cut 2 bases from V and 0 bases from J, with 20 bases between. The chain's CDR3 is CASSILGRTLLYSNQPQHF. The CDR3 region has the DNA TGTGCCAGTAGTATACTGGGTCGGACACTCCTTTATAGCAATCAGCCCCAGCATTTT.

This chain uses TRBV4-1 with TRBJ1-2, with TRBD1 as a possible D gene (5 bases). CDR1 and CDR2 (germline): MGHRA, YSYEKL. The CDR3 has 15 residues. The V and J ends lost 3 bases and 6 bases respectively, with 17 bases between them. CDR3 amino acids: CASSQHGARVHGYTF. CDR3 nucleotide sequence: TGCGCCAGCAGCCAGCATGGGGCCAGGGTCCATGGCTACACCTTC.

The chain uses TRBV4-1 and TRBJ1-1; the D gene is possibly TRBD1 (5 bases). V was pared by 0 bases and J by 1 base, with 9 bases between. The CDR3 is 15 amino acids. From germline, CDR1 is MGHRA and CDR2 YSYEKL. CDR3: CASSQEGQGNTEAFF. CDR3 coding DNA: TGCGCCAGCAGCCAAGAAGGTCAGGGGAACACTGAAGCTTTCTTT.

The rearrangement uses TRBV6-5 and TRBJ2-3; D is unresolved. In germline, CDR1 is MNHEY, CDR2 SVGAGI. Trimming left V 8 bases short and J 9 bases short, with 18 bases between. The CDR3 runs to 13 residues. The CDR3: CASRQLAGGTQYF. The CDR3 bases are TGTGCCAGCCGTCAACTGGCCGGCGGAACGCAGTATTTT.

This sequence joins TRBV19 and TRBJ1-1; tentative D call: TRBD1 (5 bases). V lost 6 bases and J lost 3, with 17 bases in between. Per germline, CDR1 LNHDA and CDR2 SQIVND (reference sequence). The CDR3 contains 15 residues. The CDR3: CASSPRHRPYTEAFF. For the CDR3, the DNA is TGTGCCAGTAGCCCTCGACACAGGCCATACACTGAAGCTTTCTTT.

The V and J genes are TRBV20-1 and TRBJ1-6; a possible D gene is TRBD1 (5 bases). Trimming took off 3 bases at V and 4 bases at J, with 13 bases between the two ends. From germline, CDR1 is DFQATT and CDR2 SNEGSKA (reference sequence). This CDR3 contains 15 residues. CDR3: CSASRRDHYNSPLHF. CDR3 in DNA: TGCAGTGCTAGTCGACGGGACCATTATAATTCACCCCTCCACTTT.

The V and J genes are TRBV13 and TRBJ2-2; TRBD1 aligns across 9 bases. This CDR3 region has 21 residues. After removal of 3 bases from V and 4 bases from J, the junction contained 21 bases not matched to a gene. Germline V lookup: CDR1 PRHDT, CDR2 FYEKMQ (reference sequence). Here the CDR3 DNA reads TGTGCCAGCAGCTTGGGGACTAAGACAGGGGGAGATAGTGGGATCACCGGGGAGCTGTTTTTT. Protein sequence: CASSLGTKTGGDSGITGELFF.

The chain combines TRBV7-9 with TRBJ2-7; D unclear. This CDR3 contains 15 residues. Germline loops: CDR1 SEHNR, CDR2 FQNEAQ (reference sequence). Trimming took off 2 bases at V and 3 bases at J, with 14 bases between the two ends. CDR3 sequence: CASSLRASDYYEQYF. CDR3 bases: TGTGCCAGCAGCTTAAGGGCATCTGATTACTACGAGCAGTACTTC.

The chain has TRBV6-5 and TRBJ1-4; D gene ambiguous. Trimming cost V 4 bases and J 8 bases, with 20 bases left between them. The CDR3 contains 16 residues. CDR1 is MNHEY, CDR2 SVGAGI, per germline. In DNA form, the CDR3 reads TGTGCCAGCAGTTTCCGGCAGGCTCAGTTCGGGGAAAAACTGTTTTTT. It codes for CASSFRQAQFGEKLFF.